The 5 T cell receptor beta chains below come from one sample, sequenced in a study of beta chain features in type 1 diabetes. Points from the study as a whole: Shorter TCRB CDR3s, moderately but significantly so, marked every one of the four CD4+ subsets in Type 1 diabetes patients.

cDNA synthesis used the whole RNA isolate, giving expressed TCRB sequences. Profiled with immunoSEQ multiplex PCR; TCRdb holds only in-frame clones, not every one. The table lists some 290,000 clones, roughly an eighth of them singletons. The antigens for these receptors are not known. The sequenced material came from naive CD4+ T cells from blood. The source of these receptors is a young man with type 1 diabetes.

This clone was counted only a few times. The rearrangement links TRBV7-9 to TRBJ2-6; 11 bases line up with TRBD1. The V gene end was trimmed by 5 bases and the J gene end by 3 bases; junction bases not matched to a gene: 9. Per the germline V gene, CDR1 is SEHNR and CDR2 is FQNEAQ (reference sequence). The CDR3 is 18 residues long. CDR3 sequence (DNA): TGTGCCAGCAGCCCAGGACAGGGGGCATCTTATGGGGCCAACGTCCTGACTTTC. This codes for CASSPGQGASYGANVLTF.

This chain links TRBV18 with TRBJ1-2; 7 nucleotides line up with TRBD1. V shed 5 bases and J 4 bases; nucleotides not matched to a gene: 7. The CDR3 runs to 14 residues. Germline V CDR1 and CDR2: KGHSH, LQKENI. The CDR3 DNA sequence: TGTGCCAGCTCAAACCGGGACAGAAGCTATGGCTACACCTTC. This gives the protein CASSNRDRSYGYTF. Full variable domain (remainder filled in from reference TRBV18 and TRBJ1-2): NAGVMQNPRHLVRRRGQEARLRCSPMKGHSHVYWYRQLPEEGLKFMVYLQKENIIDESGMPKERFSAEFPKEGPSILRIQQVVRGDSAAYFCASSNRDRSYGYTFGSGTRLTVV.

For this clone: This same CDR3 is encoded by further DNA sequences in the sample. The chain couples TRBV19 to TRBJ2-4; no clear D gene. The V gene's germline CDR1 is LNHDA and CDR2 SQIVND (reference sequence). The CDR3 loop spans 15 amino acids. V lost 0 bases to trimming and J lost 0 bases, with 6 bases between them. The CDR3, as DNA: TGTGCCAGTAGTATAGACAGGCTAGCCAAAAACATTCAGTACTTC. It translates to CASSIDRLAKNIQYF.

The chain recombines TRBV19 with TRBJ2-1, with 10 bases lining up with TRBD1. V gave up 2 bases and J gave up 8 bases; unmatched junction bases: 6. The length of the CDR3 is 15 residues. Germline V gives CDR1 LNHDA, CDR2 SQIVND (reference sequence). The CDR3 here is CASSIRQGAFDEQFF. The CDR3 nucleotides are TGTGCCAGTAGTATAAGACAGGGGGCCTTCGATGAGCAGTTCTTC.

CDR3 sequence: CASSVEGSSGTYEQYF. CDR3 sequence (DNA): TGTGCCAGCAGCGTAGAGGGGTCTAGCGGGACTTACGAGCAGTACTTC. The rearrangement uses TRBV9 and TRBJ2-7, with TRBD2 matching over 9 bases. The V gene end was trimmed by 0 bases and the J gene end by 4 bases; junction bases not matched to a gene: 8. The germline V gene encodes CDR1 SGDLS and CDR2 YYNGEE. The CDR3 loop spans 16 amino acids.